The text below deals with one TCR beta chain. The target antigen is unknown. This sample is part of a study of T cell responses to AZD1222 COVID-19 vaccine. Regarding the study as a whole: Every sample of the repertoires postdated the peak T cell response. Unmutated variant regions are reportedly the target of nearly half of TCRs that are spike-specific.

Germline CDR1 reads SGDLS; CDR2 reads YYNGEE. The germline V and J ends were trimmed by 0 bases and 5 bases, with 17 bases remaining between them. CDR3 length: 16 residues. Here immunoSEQ multiplex PCR was the method, and the copy in TCRdb shows in-frame clones only, minus some. Among about 90,000 clones listed, around 90% were seen once. Sequencing was performed on peripheral blood, taken on day 0 of MenACWY control vaccination. This clonotype originated in an adult in good health. The V gene is TRBV9, the J gene TRBJ1-1, with TRBD1 as a possible D gene (6 bases). In DNA, the CDR3 is TGTGCCAGCAGCGTAGTAGTCGGGGGCGCCGGGACTGAAGCTTTCTTT. Translating it yields CASSVVVGGAGTEAFF.